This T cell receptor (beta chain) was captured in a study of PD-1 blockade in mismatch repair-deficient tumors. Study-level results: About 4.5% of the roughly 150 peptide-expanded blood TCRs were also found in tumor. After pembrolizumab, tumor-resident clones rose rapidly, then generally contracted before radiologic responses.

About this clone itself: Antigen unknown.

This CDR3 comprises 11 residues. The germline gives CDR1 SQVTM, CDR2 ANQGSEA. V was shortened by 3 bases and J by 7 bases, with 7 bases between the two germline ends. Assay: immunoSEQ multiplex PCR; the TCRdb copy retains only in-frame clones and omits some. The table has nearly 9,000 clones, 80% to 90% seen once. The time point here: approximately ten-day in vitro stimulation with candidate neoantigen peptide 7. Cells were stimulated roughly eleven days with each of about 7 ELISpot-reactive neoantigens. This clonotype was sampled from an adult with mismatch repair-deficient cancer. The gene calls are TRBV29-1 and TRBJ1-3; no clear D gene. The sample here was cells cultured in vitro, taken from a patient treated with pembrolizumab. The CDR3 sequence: CSVDGGNTIYF. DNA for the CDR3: TGCAGCGTTGACGGCGGGAACACCATATATTTT. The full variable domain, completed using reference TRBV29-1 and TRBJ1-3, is SAVISQKPSRDICQRGTSLTIQCQVDSQVTMMFWYRQQPGQSLTLIATANQGSEATYESGFVIDKFPISRPNLTFSTLTVSNMSPEDSSIYLCSVDGGNTIYFGEGSWLTVV.